The clone carrying this T cell receptor beta chain was detected many times. Methods used by the authors: Amplification of reference gene primers provided the estimated nucleated cell counts. Sequencing used immunoSEQ multiplex PCR; TCRdb keeps in-frame clones, though not all of them. The V and J calls and clone size are taken from that table; D and trimming were inferred from the DNA. The sample includes 150,000 to 200,000 clones, around 83% of them seen just once. These data come from a study of blood T cell repertoires in COVID-19. Looking at the study overall: Spain, Italy and the United States supplied samples that represented acute and convalescent COVID-19.

Trimming took off 4 bases at V and 4 bases at J, with 13 bases between the two ends. Germline assignment: CDR1 WNHNN and CDR2 SYGVQD (reference sequence). The CDR3 runs 14 residues. Seattle's cohort entered during active infection and was followed longitudinally. The chain is built from TRBV10-1 and TRBJ2-5; D possibly corresponds to TRBD2 (6 bases). The receptor comes from a woman in her sixties or seventies with COVID-19, enrolled during active disease. Sequences were obtained from peripheral blood. In DNA, the CDR3 is TGCGCCAGCAGTGGCTTACGGGAGCGAGAGACCCAGTACTTC. Translation: CASSGLRERETQYF.